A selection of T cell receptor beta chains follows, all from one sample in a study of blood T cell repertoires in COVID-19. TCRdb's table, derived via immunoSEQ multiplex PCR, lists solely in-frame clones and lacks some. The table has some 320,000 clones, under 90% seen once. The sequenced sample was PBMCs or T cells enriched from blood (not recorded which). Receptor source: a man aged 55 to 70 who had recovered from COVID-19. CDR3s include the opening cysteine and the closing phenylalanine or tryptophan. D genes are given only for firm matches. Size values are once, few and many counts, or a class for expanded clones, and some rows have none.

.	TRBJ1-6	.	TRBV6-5	TGTGCCAGCAACAAGGGGGTGTACCCGCTTTCACCCCTCCACTTT	CASNKGVYPLSPLHF
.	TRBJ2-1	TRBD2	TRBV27	TGTGCCAGCAGCACTAGCGGGGGGGCCCGGGAGCAGTTCTTC	CASSTSGGAREQFF
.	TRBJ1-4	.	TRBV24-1	TGTGCCACCAGTCGATCCAGGAATGAAAAACTGTTTTTT	CATSRSRNEKLFF
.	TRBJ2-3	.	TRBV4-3	TGCGCCAGCAGCCCCGGACTTAACACAGATACGCAGTATTTT	CASSPGLNTDTQYF
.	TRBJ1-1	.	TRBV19	TGTGCCAGTATGGACATGAACACTGAAGCTTTCTTT	CASMDMNTEAFF
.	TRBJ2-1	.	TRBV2	TGTGCCAGCGGGGAGCGGACTTACAATGAGCAGTTCTTC	CASGERTYNEQFF
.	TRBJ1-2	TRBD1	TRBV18	TGTGCCAGCTCACCCGGACCGGGACAGCTAAATGGCTACACCTTC	CASSPGPGQLNGYTF
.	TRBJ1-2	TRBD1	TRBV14	TGTGCCAGCAGCCGACTATCGGACAGGGGGCTGGATGGCTACACCTTC	CASSRLSDRGLDGYTF
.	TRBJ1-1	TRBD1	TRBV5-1	TGCGCCAGCAGCATGCCTGACAGGGCGAACACTGAAGCTTTCTTT	CASSMPDRANTEAFF
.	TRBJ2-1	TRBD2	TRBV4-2	TGTGCCAGCAGCCAGACTAGCGGCTACAATGAGCAGTTCTTC	CASSQTSGYNEQFF
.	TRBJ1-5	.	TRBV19	TGTGCCAGTAGCCCCAGGGCACAAGTCTATTATAGCAATCAGCCCCAGCATTTT	CASSPRAQVYYSNQPQHF
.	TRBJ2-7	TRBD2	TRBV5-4	TGTGCCAGCAGCTTGTTTAGCGGGAGCTCGGAGCAGTACTTC	CASSLFSGSSEQYF
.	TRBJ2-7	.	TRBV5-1	TGCGCCAGCAGCGTCAGGGTCGGCGAGCAGTACTTC	CASSVRVGEQYF
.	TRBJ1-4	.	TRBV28	TGTGCCAGCAGTCCCCGCAGACAGGCCAGGGGTGAAAAACTGTTTTTT	CASSPRRQARGEKLFF
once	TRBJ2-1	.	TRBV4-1	TGCGCCAGCAGCCCGACTAGTTTTTCCTACAATGAGCAGTTCTTC	CASSPTSFSYNEQFF
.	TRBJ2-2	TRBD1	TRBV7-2	TGTGCCAGCAGCTCGGGACAGGGAAAGGACGGGGAGCTGTTTTTT	CASSSGQGKDGELFF
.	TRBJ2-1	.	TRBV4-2	TGTGCCAGCAGCCAAGATCGAACTAGCTCCTACAATGAGCAGTTCTTC	CASSQDRTSSYNEQFF
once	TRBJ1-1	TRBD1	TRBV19	TGTGCCAGTAGTACGCCAACAGGGGTTGGGTTCAAAGCTTTCTTT	CASSTPTGVGFKAFF
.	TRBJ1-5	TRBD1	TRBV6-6	TGTGCCAGCAGTCACCCCGGGACAGGTCTTTTGAGTCAGCCCCAGCATTTT	CASSHPGTGLLSQPQHF
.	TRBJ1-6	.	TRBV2	TGTGCCGTCTCTGGGGGAATAGCGGGTTCACCCCTCCACTTT	CAVSGGIAGSPLHF
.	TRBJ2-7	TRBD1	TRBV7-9	TGTGCCAGCAGCTTATTGGGACAGGGCGCCTACGAGCAGTACTTC	CASSLLGQGAYEQYF
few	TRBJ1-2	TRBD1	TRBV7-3	TGTGCCAGCAGCTTAACTCACAGGGGGGGCTATGGCTACACCTTC	CASSLTHRGGYGYTF
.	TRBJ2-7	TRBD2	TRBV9	TGTGCCAGCAGCGTAGAGCCAGCGGGAGCCTACGAGCAGTACTTC	CASSVEPAGAYEQYF
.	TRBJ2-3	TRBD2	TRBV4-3	TGCGCCAGCAGCCAAGGTCTAGCGGGAGAAGGGCTAAGCACAGATACGCAGTATTTT	CASSQGLAGEGLSTDTQYF
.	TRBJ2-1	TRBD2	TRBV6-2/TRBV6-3	TGTGCCAGCAGTAACGTTTTCGGGAGGTCGGGATCTAATGAGCAGTTCTTC	CASSNVFGRSGSNEQFF
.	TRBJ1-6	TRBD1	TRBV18	TGTGCCAGCTCGCCGCCGGGACAGAATAATTCACCCCTCCACTTT	CASSPPGQNNSPLHF
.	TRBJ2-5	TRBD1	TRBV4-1	TGCGCCAGCAGCCAGGACAGGGGAGGTGAGACCCAGTACTTC	CASSQDRGGETQYF
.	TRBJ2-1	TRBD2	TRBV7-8	TGTGCCAGCAGCTTCCGACTAGCGGGAGTCTACAATGAGCAGTTCTTC	CASSFRLAGVYNEQFF
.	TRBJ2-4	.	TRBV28	TGTGCCAGCAGTTTGTTGACTGGCGGGATCGCCAAAAACATTCAGTACTTC	CASSLLTGGIAKNIQYF
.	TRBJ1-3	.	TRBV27	TGTGCCAGCAAGTCTTCCGGGGGTTCTACTGGAAACACCATATATTTT	CASKSSGGSTGNTIYF
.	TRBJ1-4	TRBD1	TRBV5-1	TGCGCCAGCAGCTTGGTTGAGGGGGCAGGGGAAAAACTGTTTTTT	CASSLVEGAGEKLFF
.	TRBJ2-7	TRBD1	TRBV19	TGTGCCAGTAGTATAGGAGGTGACAGGGCGTACGAGCAGTACTTC	CASSIGGDRAYEQYF
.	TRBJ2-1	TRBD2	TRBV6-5	TGTGCCAGCAGGAGCTGGGGAGGGTCCGACAATGAGCAGTTCTTC	CASRSWGGSDNEQFF
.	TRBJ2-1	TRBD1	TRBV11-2	TGTGCCAGCAGGCCGGGACAGGGAATAGACAATGAGCAGTTCTTC	CASRPGQGIDNEQFF
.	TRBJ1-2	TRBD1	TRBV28	TGTGCCAGCAGTTTATTAACGGGGACAGGGGGCCGCAACTATGGCTACACCTTC	CASSLLTGTGGRNYGYTF
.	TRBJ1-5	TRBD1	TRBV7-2	TGTGCCAGCAGCTCGGGGGGACAGGGGAAGACTCAGCCCCAGCATTTT	CASSSGGQGKTQPQHF
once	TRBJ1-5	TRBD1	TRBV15	TGTGCCACCAGCAGAACCACAGGGGGCGGAATGAGAGATCAGCCCCAGCATTTT	CATSRTTGGGMRDQPQHF
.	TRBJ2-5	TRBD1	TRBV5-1	TGCGCCAGCAGCTTGGGACAGGGGGCGCGTGAGACCCAGTACTTC	CASSLGQGARETQYF
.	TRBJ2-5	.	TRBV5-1	TGCGCCAGCAGCTTGGCGGCAGGGGTCGAAGAGACCCAGTACTTC	CASSLAAGVEETQYF
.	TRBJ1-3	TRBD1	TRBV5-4	TGTGCCAGCAGCTCCCGGACAGGGGACAACACCATATATTTT	CASSSRTGDNTIYF
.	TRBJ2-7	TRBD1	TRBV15	TGTGCCACCAGCAGGGGGACAGGGCCCTACGAGCAGTACTTC	CATSRGTGPYEQYF
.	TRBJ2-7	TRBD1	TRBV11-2	TGTGCCAGCAGCACGGGGGCGGGACAGGGGAGCTCCTACGAGCAGTACTTC	CASSTGAGQGSSYEQYF
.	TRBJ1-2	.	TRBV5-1	TGCGCCAGCACCTCACAGGGTTCGTATGGCTACACCTTC	CASTSQGSYGYTF
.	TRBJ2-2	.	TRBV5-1	TGCGCCAGCAGCTTAATGGGGGACATCCAGAACACCGGGGAGCTGTTTTTT	CASSLMGDIQNTGELFF
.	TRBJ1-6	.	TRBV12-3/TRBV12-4	TGTGCCAGCAGTGACTTGGGTTCACCCCTCCACTTT	CASSDLGSPLHF
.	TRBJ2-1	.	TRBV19	TGTGCCAGTACCCCCCCGGGAGAACCAAACAATGAGCAGTTCTTC	CASTPPGEPNNEQFF
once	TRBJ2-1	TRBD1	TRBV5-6	TGTGCCAGCAGCTCGAGGGGACAGGACAATGAGCAGTTCTTC	CASSSRGQDNEQFF
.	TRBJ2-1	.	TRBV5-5	TGTGCCAGCAGCTTGGTACTTCTAGGAAGCAATGAGCAGTTCTTC	CASSLVLLGSNEQFF
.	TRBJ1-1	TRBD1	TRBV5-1	TGCGCCAGCAGCCGTACCGGGACAGACGAAGCTTTCTTT	CASSRTGTDEAFF
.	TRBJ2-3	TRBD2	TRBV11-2	TGTGCCAGCAGCTTAGTAGCGAGCGGGAGGGGATCTAGCACAGATACGCAGTATTTT	CASSLVASGRGSSTDTQYF
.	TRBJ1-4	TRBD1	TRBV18	TGTGCCAGCTCTCCACAGGGGGCTAGTGAAAAACTGTTTTTT	CASSPQGASEKLFF
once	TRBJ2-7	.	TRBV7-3	TGTGCCAGCAGCTTAATGCCCGGAGCCTCCTACGAGCAGTACTTC	CASSLMPGASYEQYF
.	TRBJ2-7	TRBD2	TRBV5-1	TGCGCCAGCAGCTTCGAAGGACTAGCGGGAAATGAGCAGTACTTC	CASSFEGLAGNEQYF
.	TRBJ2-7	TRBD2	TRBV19	TGTGCCAGTAGTATACGGGGGGGAGACTCCCCTAACGAGCAGTACTTC	CASSIRGGDSPNEQYF
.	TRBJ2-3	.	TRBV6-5	TGTGCCAGCAGTTATAGGGGCGGAGATACGCAGTATTTT	CASSYRGGDTQYF